These 18 T cell receptor delta chains came from one sample sequenced in a study of gamma delta lymphoproliferative disorders and STAT genes. Genomic DNA from isolated PBMCs served as the sequencing template. TCRdb ran CATT on the multiplex PCR reads. The sample consists of roughly 1,100 delta-chain clones, less than 2.5% of them appearing once. Sequenced: blood. Every receptor here comes from a human donor in good health.

The table lists this clone with a few counts. This DNA's translation differs at residue 22 from TCRdb's protein, which comes from a much larger clone; a read error is likely, and the protein shown is translated from the DNA. The chain employs TRDV1 and TRDJ1, with D possibly being TRDD3 (8 bases). The CDR3 length is 25 residues. Germline-derived CDR1 and CDR2 are TSWWSYY and QGS. CDR3 sequence reads: CALGELVPFPLPITHWGLITDELIF. CDR3 in DNA: TGTGCTCTTGGGGAACTAGTTCCCTTCCCGCTTCCTATTACCCACTGGGGGCTCATTACCGATGAACTCATCTTT.

Regarding this clone: A far larger clone is one nucleotide away, so this likely arose from a read error. The limits of the CDR3 on the DNA are not certain, so only TCRdb's listed CDR3 is given. The sample has other DNA sequences that encode this CDR3 too. The gene calls are TRAV29/DV5 and TRDJ3; the DNA was not compared with TRDD3, the D call given in the table. CDR1 is NSMFDY, CDR2 ISSIKDK, per germline. Ends included, the CDR3 has 20 residues. CDR3 protein: CSVLLCSTLDTPWDTRQMFF.

This clone was observed a few times. The mismatch at residue 12 between this DNA's translation and the TCRdb protein of a much larger clone likely reflects a read error; the protein shown is translated from the DNA. The sample carries other DNA sequences with the same CDR3. The CDR3 spells CALVQYWVPGSNLIF. CDR3 bases: TGTGCTCTAGTACAGTACTGGGTCCCCGGGTCTAACCTCATCTTT. The chain joins TRDV1 to TRDJ1; D is perhaps TRDD3 (6 bases). Per the germline V gene, CDR1 is TSWWSYY and CDR2 is QGS. The V gene lost 9 bases and the J gene lost 11 bases, with 28 bases spanning the gap. The CDR3 runs to 15 residues.

This clone was observed a handful of times. TCRdb's listed protein matches a much larger clone and diverges from this DNA's translation at residue 12, likely through a read error; the protein shown comes from the DNA. The rearrangement uses TRDV3 and TRDJ1; 8 bases map to TRDD3. Germline V lookup: CDR1 TVYSNPD, CDR2 GDNSRS (reference sequence). This CDR3 is built from 19 residues. J lost 3 bases, V lost 5 bases, and 26 bases had no gene match. CDR3 sequence: CAVRPSRDGWGTLADKLIF. CDR3 DNA: TGTGCCGTGAGGCCTTCCCGTGACGGCTGGGGGACACTAGCCGATAAACTCATCTTT. Looking up the rest from reference TRDV3 and TRDJ1 gives the full variable domain: CDKVTQSSPDQTVASGSEVVLLCTYDTVYSNPDLFWYRIRPDYSFQFVFYGDNSRSEGADFTQGRFSVKHILTQKAFHLVISPVRTEDSATYYCAVRPSRDGWGTLADKLIFGKGTRVTVEP.

This clone was seen at least ten times. The likely explanation is a read error, given a far larger clone one base away. The sample has other DNA sequences that encode this CDR3 too. The chain employs TRDV1 and TRDJ1; D is undetermined. The V gene's germline CDR1 is TSWWSYY and CDR2 QGS. V gave up 9 bases and J gave up 7 bases, with 24 bases separating them. The CDR3 spans 15 residues. The CDR3: CALVQYWVPGSKLIF. As DNA, the CDR3 is TGTGCTCTAGTACAGTATTGGGTCCCCGGGTCTAAACTCATCTTT.

As concerns this clone: This DNA's translation and the protein TCRdb lists, from a much larger clone, do not match at residue 19, likely due to a read error; the protein shown is translated from the DNA. V is TRDV1 and J is TRDJ1; 9 bases are shared with TRDD3. CDR3 length: 22 residues. The V gene's germline CDR1 is TSWWSYY and CDR2 QGS. CDR3 sequence reads: CALGELVDPTGGYKKYTDRLIF. The CDR3 nucleotides read TGTGCTCTTGGGGAACTTGTGGATCCTACAGGGGGATACAAAAAGTACACCGATAGACTCATCTTT.

About this clone itself: Translating this DNA gives a protein that differs at residue 14 from the TCRdb one, which belongs to a much larger clone; a read error is likely, and the protein shown is this translation. The gene calls are TRDV1 and TRDJ1, with TRDD2 matching 9 bases. The CDR3 has 19 amino acids. V dropped 3 bases and J dropped 4; count of bases not matched to a gene: 18. Germline CDR1 and CDR2: TSWWSYY and QGS. This chain's CDR3 is CALGDPSYLPWGNVDKLIF. In DNA form, the CDR3 reads TGTGCTCTTGGGGACCCTTCCTACCTCCCATGGGGGAATGTCGATAAACTCATCTTT.

This clone was seen a few times. V gene TRDV2 combines with J gene TRDJ1, with a weak D call TRDD3 (6 bases). The CDR3 consists of 15 residues. CDR1 is GEAIGNYY and CDR2 is EKD in the germline V gene. Trimming left V 1 base short and J 0 bases short, with 11 bases between. CDR3 sequence reads: CACDTVGADTDKLIF. The CDR3 region has the DNA TGTGCCTGTGACACTGTGGGGGCCGACACCGATAAACTCATCTTT.

This clone was detected ten times or more. A far larger clone lies a single base away; this is likely a read error. Other DNA sequences of this sample code for an identical CDR3. The chain joins TRDV1 to TRDJ1; perhaps TRDD3 as D (5 bases). Germline V CDR1 and CDR2: TSWWSYY, QGS. The CDR3 loop spans 18 amino acids. In nucleotides, the CDR3 is TGTGCCCTTGGGGAACTAGTATTCTCGTACCCCCACACCGATAAACTCATCTTT. The encoded protein is CALGELVFSYPHTDKLIF.

A note on this clone: TCRdb's protein, taken from a much larger clone, differs from this DNA's translation at residue 4, likely owing to a read error; the protein displayed comes from the DNA. The V gene is TRDV2, the J gene TRDJ1, with D maybe TRDD3 (5 bases). The germline gives CDR1 GEAIGNYY, CDR2 EKD. CDR3 length: 15 amino acids. CDR3 coding DNA: TGTGCCTGTAACACCGCTGGGCCTCACACCGATAAACTCATCTTT. Encoded protein: CACNTAGPHTDKLIF.

Turning to this clone: Translating this DNA gives a protein that differs at residue 3 from the TCRdb one, which belongs to a much larger clone; a read error is likely, and the protein shown is this translation. The chain joins TRDV3 to TRDJ1, with D tentatively TRDD3 (7 bases). V gave up 5 bases and J gave up 2 bases, with 24 bases separating them. The CDR3 is 16 amino acids. Germline V gene lookup returns CDR1 TVYSNPD and CDR2 GDNSRS (reference sequence). The CDR3 reads CALPGWGSEPTDKLIF. The CDR3 nucleotides are TGTGCCCTTCCTGGCTGGGGGTCCGAGCCTACCGATAAACTCATCTTT. The complete variable domain, with remaining parts taken from reference TRDV3 and TRDJ1, reads CDKVTQSSPDQTVASGSEVVLLCTYDTVYSNPDLFWYRIRPDYSFQFVFYGDNSRSEGADFTQGRFSVKHILTQKAFHLVISPVRTEDSATYYCALPGWGSEPTDKLIFGKGTRVTVEP.

As DNA, the CDR3 is TGTGCCTGTGACAGGTCACTGGGGGATCGAAAACCCACCGATAAACTCATCTTT. Translation: CACDRSLGDRKPTDKLIF. The chain is built from TRDV2 and TRDJ1, with 10 bases that match TRDD3. V gave up 2 bases and J gave up 1 base; unmatched junction bases: 12. Germline V lookup: CDR1 GEAIGNYY, CDR2 EKD. This CDR3 spans 18 amino acids.

As concerns this clone: The protein recorded in TCRdb matches a much larger clone and deviates from this DNA's translation at residue 8, suggesting a read error; the protein here is obtained by translating the DNA. V gene TRDV1 combines with J gene TRDJ1; D unresolved. Germline assignment: CDR1 TSWWSYY and CDR2 QGS. The CDR3 totals 18 residues. V was pared by 0 bases and J by 0 bases, with 17 bases between. DNA of the CDR3: TGTGCTCTTGGGGAACTAGTACTCTCGTACCCCCACACCGATAAACTCATCTTT. This encodes CALGELVLSYPHTDKLIF.

This clone was seen a handful of times. A far larger clone is a single base away, which makes a read error likely. Because the CDR3's place on the DNA is in doubt, the DNA is left out and the CDR3 is given as listed by TCRdb. The chain has TRAV29/DV5 and TRDJ3; the table assigns TRDD3, which was not confirmed against the DNA. Germline lookup yields CDR1 NSMFDY and CDR2 ISSIKDK. The CDR3 is 20 residues long, ends included. The CDR3 loop reads CSVLLCSTLDTPWDTRQMFF.

This clone appeared a few times. The junction departs from germline at one end; a sequencing error may be responsible. This rearrangement joins TRDV2 to TRDJ1; 9 positions match TRDD3. Germline V gene sequence: CDR1 GEAIGNYY, CDR2 EKD. This CDR3 contains 16 residues. The CDR3 region is CACDTLLGEYTDILIF. CDR3 DNA sequence: TGTGCCTGTGACACCTTACTGGGGGAATACACCGATATACTCATCTTT.

With respect to this clone: TCRdb records a much larger clone's protein for this DNA, with a difference at residue 5 that likely arises from a read error; the protein given is the translation of the DNA. CDR3 in DNA: TGTGCTCTAGTACCGTACTGGGTCCCCGGGTCTAAACTCATCTTT. Translating gives CALVPYWVPGSKLIF. The rearrangement links TRDV1 to TRDJ1, with D possibly being TRDD3 (6 bases). The CDR3 runs to 15 residues. V lost 9 bases to trimming and J lost 7 bases, with 24 bases between them. Germline V gives CDR1 TSWWSYY, CDR2 QGS.

This clone was detected only a few times. With only one base between it and a far larger clone, this is likely a read error. Other DNA sequences in this specimen translate into the identical CDR3. The V and J genes are TRDV1 and TRDJ1; TRDD3 matches 9 bases. The V gene's germline CDR1 is TSWWSYY and CDR2 QGS. The CDR3 length is 19 residues. J gave up 0 bases and V 4 bases, and 15 bases lay outside the gene matches. In DNA form, the CDR3 reads TGTGCTCTTGGGGGGCCTCTATTAATACTGGGGGACAACACCGATAAACTCATCTTT. The encoded protein is CALGGPLLILGDNTDKLIF.

Only a few counts were recorded for this clone. This is likely an artifact of a read error, given a far larger clone one base away. The sample carries other DNA sequences with the same CDR3. The chain recombines TRDV1 with TRDJ1; maybe TRDD2 (5 bases). CDR3 size: 18 residues. Per the germline V gene, CDR1 is TSWWSYY and CDR2 is QGS. V lost 4 bases and J 6 bases, leaving 27 bases between the germline ends. The CDR3 coding sequence is TGTGCTCTTGGGGTTAAACGGGTCCTAAGGCCGGGAGAGTATAAACTCATCTTT. Its translation is CALGVKRVLRPGEYKLIF.